One sample yielded the 2 T cell receptor beta chains listed below, sequenced in a study of tumor-infiltrating lymphocytes in primary liver carcinoma. DNA and RNA were both co-extracted from about 19-30 mg of bulk tissue that had not been sorted. Production of TCR beta cDNA used roughly 500 ng total RNA together with a constant-region primer. Modified slightly, ARM-PCR produced TCR beta libraries over three nested multiplex PCR rounds. The opening two PCR rounds, around 11 cycles each, paired TRBV1-TRBV30 forward primers with a C-beta reverse primer. One entry per CDR3 protein results from TCRdb running MiXCR on the multiplex PCR reads. The data hold 90,000 to 150,000 distinct CDR3 sequences, with 55% to 70% observed a single time. Material for sequencing was tumor-adjacent normal liver tissue. The receptors originated from a woman aged 55-70 years with primary liver carcinoma and hepatitis B virus infection.

Remarks on this clonotype: Because it lacks the conserved phenylalanine or tryptophan at the end, this CDR3 is likely a read error. This rearrangement joins TRBV29-1 to TRBJ2-7, with 9 bases that match TRBD1. The CDR3 runs 12 residues. The V gene's germline CDR1 is SQVTM and CDR2 ANQGSEA. The CDR3 DNA follows: TGTAGCGTAGGGACAGGGAACTACGAGCAGTACTCC. The encoded protein is CSVGTGNYEQYS.

The CDR3 region is CASSPRGGLLFF. The DNA of the CDR3 is TGTGCCAGCAGCCCACGGGGGGGGTTACTTTTTTTT. The chain uses TRBV11-2 and TRBJ1-4; a possible D gene is TRBD1 (5 bases). The ends were cut back, 5 bases at V and 17 bases at J, with 18 bases in the middle. The CDR3 length is 12 residues. Germline V gene data show CDR1 as SGHAT and CDR2 as FQNNGV.